A single sample gave rise to the 25 T cell receptor beta chains below, sequenced in a study of T-cell memory formation after mild COVID-19 listed by TCRdb under 2021. The library was obtained by 5' RACE. The data were produced on an Illumina NovaSeq 6000. Starting from the raw public reads, TCRdb applied fastp trimming at Q25, assembled clones with MiXCR and retained in-frame beta chains. Here each entry gathers all rows of one CDR3 protein and keeps the most common genes and DNA. This sample has about 190,000 distinct CDR3 sequences in its table, and around 20% of those were observed once. The ten largest make up 2.4% of the sample. Input material: PBMCs or a T cell subset sorted from them (not recorded which). These receptors were obtained from an adult woman who had mild COVID-19 (a few samples of this study predate the infection). The sample titles of this study are shuffled in the database, so cell type and time point are left out; the donor was told from shared clones.

The V gene is TRBV7-3, the J gene TRBJ2-1, with 10 bases fitting TRBD2. The V and J ends lost 4 bases and 2 bases, in that order; junction bases with no gene match: 2. The germline V gene encodes CDR1 SGHTA and CDR2 FQGTGA. This CDR3 is built from 15 residues. The CDR3 DNA follows: TGTGCCAGCAGCTCGAGCGGGGGGGCCTACAATGAGCAGTTCTTC. Its translation is CASSSSGGAYNEQFF.

This clonotype was seen once. The chain carries TRBV6-1 and TRBJ1-1, with no clear D. The CDR3 spans 14 residues. Germline V gives CDR1 MNHNS, CDR2 SASEGT. Trimming stripped 0 bases from V and 8 bases from J, with 13 bases between. The CDR3 DNA reads TGTGCCAGCAGTGAAGCCTTCACCAGACCAGAAGCTTTCTTT. It codes for CASSEAFTRPEAFF.

The chain carries TRBV12-3 or TRBV12-4 and TRBJ1-1, with D uncertain. Deletions cut 7 bases from V and 1 base from J, with 10 bases between. The CDR3 runs to 13 residues. This CDR3 reads CASMLHENTEAFF. For the CDR3, the DNA is TGTGCCAGCATGCTGCACGAGAACACTGAAGCTTTCTTT.

The chain joins TRBV12-3 or TRBV12-4 to TRBJ1-5; no definite D call. This CDR3 spans 13 amino acids. Trimming pared 3 bases from V and 3 bases from J, leaving 6 bases between. This chain's CDR3 is CASSFGTNQPQHF. The CDR3 bases are TGTGCCAGCAGTTTCGGCACCAATCAGCCCCAGCATTTT.

The table lists this clonotype with a few counts. The rearrangement uses TRBV9 and TRBJ2-7; TRBD1 matches at 7 bases. After removal of 3 bases from V and 0 bases from J, the junction contained 6 bases not matched to a gene. Germline assignment: CDR1 SGDLS and CDR2 YYNGEE. The CDR3 loop spans 15 amino acids. This CDR3 is CASSAGGSSSYEQYF. The CDR3 nucleotides read TGTGCCAGCAGCGCAGGGGGATCGAGCTCCTACGAGCAGTACTTC.

This clonotype was found a few times. This chain connects TRBV18 to TRBJ2-5; D gene uncertain. Trimming stripped 5 bases from V and 0 bases from J, with 4 bases between. Germline loops: CDR1 KGHSH, CDR2 LQKENI. This CDR3 spans 12 amino acids. This CDR3 reads CASSTYQETQYF. The CDR3 DNA sequence: TGTGCCAGCTCAACTTACCAAGAGACCCAGTACTTC.

In its sample, this clonotype was seen a few times. The chain employs TRBV2 and TRBJ2-1, with 9 bases matching TRBD1. Germline CDR1 and CDR2: SNHLY and FYNNEI. The CDR3 loop spans 16 amino acids. The ends lost 0 bases at V and 6 bases at J; junction bases unmatched: 6. CDR3 nucleotides: TGTGCCAGCAGTGAAGCCGGACAGGGGTTCGTCAATGAGCAGTTCTTC. Amino acids: CASSEAGQGFVNEQFF.

This chain connects TRBV19 to TRBJ2-7; no firm D call. CDR3 length: 15 amino acids. Looked up from germline, CDR1 is LNHDA and CDR2 is SQIVND (reference sequence). Trimming stripped 0 bases from V and 3 bases from J, with 12 bases between. CDR3 sequence: CASSIDQGQYYEQYF. DNA for the CDR3: TGTGCCAGTAGTATAGATCAAGGGCAGTACTACGAGCAGTACTTC.

In its sample, this clonotype was seen many times. The V and J genes are TRBV3-1 and TRBJ2-1, with D perhaps matching TRBD1 (5 bases). The CDR3 length is 12 residues. V was pared by 1 base and J by 14 bases, with 12 bases between. Per germline, CDR1 LGHDT and CDR2 YNNKEL (reference sequence). For the CDR3, the DNA is TGTGCCAGCAGCCAAGGCAGGGCCAAGGAGTTCTTC. It yields the protein CASSQGRAKEFF.

This clonotype turned up a few times. The chain employs TRBV5-1 and TRBJ1-1, with D perhaps matching TRBD1 (5 bases). Per germline, CDR1 SGHRS and CDR2 YFSETQ. Trimming stripped 0 bases from V and 11 bases from J, with 23 bases between. The CDR3 is 16 residues long. CDR3 bases: TGCGCCAGCAGCTTGGGGCAGGGTGAAACTACATTTACGGCTTTCTTT. Translated: CASSLGQGETTFTAFF.

This chain connects TRBV5-1 to TRBJ2-7; D unclear. V gave up 3 bases and J gave up 0 bases, with 19 bases separating them. Germline CDR1 and CDR2: SGHRS and YFSETQ. The CDR3 is made up of 17 amino acids. CDR3 DNA sequence: TGCGCCAGCAGCTCAAATGCAGGCCGCTCAAGCTCCTACGAGCAGTACTTC. Residues: CASSSNAGRSSSYEQYF.

This clonotype was found a few times. This chain links TRBV30 with TRBJ2-3; maybe TRBD2 (7 bases). Trimming shortened V by 0 bases and J by 1 base, and 11 bases separated the two germline ends. From germline, CDR1 is GTSNPN and CDR2 SVGIG (reference sequence). The CDR3 is made up of 15 amino acids. This chain's CDR3 is CAWSVGGAGTDTQYF. As DNA, the CDR3 is TGTGCCTGGAGTGTAGGGGGGGCTGGCACAGATACGCAGTATTTT.

The chain employs TRBV27 and TRBJ2-3, with D possibly being TRBD1 (5 bases). This CDR3 region has 15 residues. Per the germline V gene, CDR1 is MNHEY and CDR2 is SMNVEV (reference sequence). The ends were cut back, 0 bases at V and 5 bases at J, with 12 bases in the middle. The CDR3 coding sequence is TGTGCCAGCAGTTTATCGTTAGGGGCTGGAGATACGCAGTATTTT. Encoded protein: CASSLSLGAGDTQYF.

This chain joins TRBV24-1 and TRBJ2-5, with TRBD2 identical over 8 bases. Germline V gives CDR1 KGHDR, CDR2 SFDVKD. The CDR3 consists of 15 residues. J gave up 5 bases and V 5 bases, and 9 bases lay outside the gene matches. The CDR3: CATSVHSGMGETQYF. For the CDR3, the DNA is TGTGCCACCAGTGTCCATAGCGGGATGGGGGAGACCCAGTACTTC.

V is TRBV6-5 and J is TRBJ1-2; TRBD1 might be the D (6 bases). Trimming took off 7 bases at V and 7 bases at J, with 22 bases between the two ends. CDR3 length: 15 amino acids. Germline V gives CDR1 MNHEY, CDR2 SVGAGI. DNA of the CDR3: TGTGCCAGCATTAACCCCGTGGGGGGCTGGGGTGGCTACACCTTC. This translates into CASINPVGGWGGYTF.

This clonotype was detected a few times. V usage is TRBV5-6 and J usage is TRBJ2-2, with D perhaps TRBD2 (6 bases). The germline gives CDR1 SGHDT, CDR2 YYEEEE. The germline V and J ends were trimmed by 4 bases and 4 bases, with 20 bases remaining between them. This CDR3 is 17 amino acids long. The CDR3 DNA follows: TGTGCCAGCAGCGGCGGGTGGGGGGAAATCGCCACCGGGGAGCTGTTTTTT. This sequence encodes CASSGGWGEIATGELFF.

Remarks on this clonotype: At one boundary the junction diverges from the germline segment, which might be a read error. The chain combines TRBV27 with TRBJ1-2; 7 nucleotides agree with TRBD1. The CDR3 spans 15 residues. Looked up from germline, CDR1 is MNHEY and CDR2 is SMNVEV (reference sequence). The CDR3 coding sequence is TGTGCCAGCAGATCAACAGGGGTAGGGGTCTATGGCTACACATTC. This gives the protein CASRSTGVGVYGYTF.

This clonotype showed up just a few times. The rearrangement links TRBV11-3 to TRBJ2-2; D is possibly TRBD2 (6 bases). The V end was cut by 1 base, the J end by 5 bases, with 8 bases between. The CDR3 is 14 amino acids. Germline-derived CDR1 and CDR2 are SGHNT and YENEEA. This CDR3 reads CASSLGEETGELFF. CDR3 bases: TGTGCCAGCAGCTTAGGGGAGGAGACCGGGGAGCTGTTTTTT.

The V and J genes are TRBV24-1 and TRBJ2-1, with D possibly TRBD1 on 6 matching bases. This CDR3 comprises 16 residues. V dropped 1 base and J dropped 0 bases, with 9 bases sitting between them. Per the germline V gene, CDR1 is KGHDR and CDR2 is SFDVKD. The CDR3 bases are TGTGCCACCAGTGATTTTACAGGGAGCTCCTACAATGAGCAGTTCTTC. It codes for CATSDFTGSSYNEQFF.

The chain carries TRBV11-2 and TRBJ2-7; no reliable D call. Trimming shortened V by 4 bases and J by 3 bases, and 16 bases separated the two germline ends. The CDR3 sequence is 15 residues long. Looked up from germline, CDR1 is SGHAT and CDR2 is FQNNGV. CDR3 region: CASSSVKGSNYEQYF. The CDR3 DNA reads as TGTGCCAGCAGCTCCGTGAAGGGATCTAACTACGAGCAGTACTTC.

The V gene is TRBV4-1, the J gene TRBJ2-2, with D possibly being TRBD2 (6 bases). Per the germline V gene, CDR1 is MGHRA and CDR2 is YSYEKL. CDR3 size: 17 residues. The V end was cut by 1 base, the J end by 4 bases, with 16 bases between. CDR3 in amino acids: CASSQVVVGGRTGELFF. For the CDR3, the DNA is TGCGCCAGCAGCCAAGTAGTAGTCGGGGGACGCACCGGGGAGCTGTTTTTT.

This clonotype was observed a few times. This chain joins TRBV12-3 or TRBV12-4 and TRBJ2-2; the D gene is possibly TRBD2 (5 bases). CDR3 length: 15 amino acids. Trimming took off 7 bases at V and 5 bases at J, with 17 bases between the two ends. The CDR3 DNA reads as TGTGCCAGCACCATTAGAGGACTTAATACCGGGGAGCTGTTTTTT. Its protein product is CASTIRGLNTGELFF.

V usage is TRBV27 and J usage is TRBJ1-6; D may be TRBD1 (5 bases). V gave up 7 bases and J gave up 4 bases, with 14 bases separating them. This CDR3 spans 15 amino acids. Germline V gene lookup returns CDR1 MNHEY and CDR2 SMNVEV (reference sequence). This CDR3 reads CASNAGTGYNSPLHF. CDR3 in DNA: TGTGCCAGCAACGCCGGGACGGGGTATAATTCACCCCTCCACTTT.

This chain links TRBV10-3 with TRBJ2-5, with D possibly matching TRBD1 (7 bases). The germline gives CDR1 ENHRY, CDR2 SYGVKD. This CDR3 is 12 amino acids long. V lost 5 bases to trimming and J lost 5 bases, with 9 bases between them. The CDR3 is CAISPGGETQYF. The CDR3 DNA reads as TGTGCCATCAGTCCAGGGGGGGAGACCCAGTACTTC.

This clonotype was observed a few times. J is TRBJ2-4 and V is TRBV4-3; no definite D call. V lost 5 bases, J lost 1 base, and 15 bases lay in between. Germline V gene lookup returns CDR1 LGHNA and CDR2 YSLEER. This CDR3 spans 16 amino acids. This CDR3 is CASSRQWGEAKNIQYF. CDR3 bases: TGCGCCAGCAGCAGACAATGGGGTGAGGCCAAAAACATTCAGTACTTC.